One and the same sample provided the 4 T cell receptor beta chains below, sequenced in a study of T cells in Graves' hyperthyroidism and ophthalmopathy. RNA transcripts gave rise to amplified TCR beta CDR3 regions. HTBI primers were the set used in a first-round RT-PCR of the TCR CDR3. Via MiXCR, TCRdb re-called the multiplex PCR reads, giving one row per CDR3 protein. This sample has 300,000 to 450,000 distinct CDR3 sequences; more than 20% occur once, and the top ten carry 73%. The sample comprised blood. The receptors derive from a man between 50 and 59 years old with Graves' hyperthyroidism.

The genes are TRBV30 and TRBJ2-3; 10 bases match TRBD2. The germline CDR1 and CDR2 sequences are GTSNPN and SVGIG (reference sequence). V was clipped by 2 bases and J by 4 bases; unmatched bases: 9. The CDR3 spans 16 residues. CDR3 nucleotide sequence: TGTGCCTGGAGTCCGCAAGCGGGAGGGCTGTCAGATACGCAGTATTTT. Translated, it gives CAWSPQAGGLSDTQYF.

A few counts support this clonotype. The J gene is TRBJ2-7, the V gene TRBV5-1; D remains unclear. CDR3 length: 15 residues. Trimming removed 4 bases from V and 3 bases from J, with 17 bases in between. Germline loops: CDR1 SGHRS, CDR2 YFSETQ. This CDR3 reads CASSRTTESNYEQYF. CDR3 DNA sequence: TGCGCCAGCAGCCGGACGACGGAAAGCAACTACGAGCAGTACTTC.

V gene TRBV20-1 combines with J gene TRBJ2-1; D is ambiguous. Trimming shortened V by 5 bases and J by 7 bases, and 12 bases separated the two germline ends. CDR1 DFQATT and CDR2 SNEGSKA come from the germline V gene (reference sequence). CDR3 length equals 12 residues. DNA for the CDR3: TGCAGTGCTCATTGGGAAGCGAATGAGCAGTTCTTC. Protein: CSAHWEANEQFF.

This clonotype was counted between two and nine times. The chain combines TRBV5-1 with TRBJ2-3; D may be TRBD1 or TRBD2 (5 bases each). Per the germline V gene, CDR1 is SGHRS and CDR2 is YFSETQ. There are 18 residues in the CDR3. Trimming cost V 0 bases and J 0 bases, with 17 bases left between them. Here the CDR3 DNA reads TGCGCCAGCAGCTTGGAACTTCATCGGGGCGGCAGCACAGATACGCAGTATTTT. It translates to CASSLELHRGGSTDTQYF.